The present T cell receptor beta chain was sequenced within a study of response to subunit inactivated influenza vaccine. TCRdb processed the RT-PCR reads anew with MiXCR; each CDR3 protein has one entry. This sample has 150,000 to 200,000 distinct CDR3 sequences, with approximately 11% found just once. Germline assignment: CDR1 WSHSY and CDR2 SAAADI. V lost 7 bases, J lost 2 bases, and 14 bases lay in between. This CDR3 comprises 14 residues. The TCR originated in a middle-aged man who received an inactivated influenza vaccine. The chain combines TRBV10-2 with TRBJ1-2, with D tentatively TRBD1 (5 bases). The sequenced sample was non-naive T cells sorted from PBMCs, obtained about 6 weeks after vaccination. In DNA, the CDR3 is TGCGCCAGCACTAAAGGGGTCGAGAACTATGGCTACACCTTC. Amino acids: CASTKGVENYGYTF.